These 18 T cell receptor beta chains were sequenced from one sample in a study of technical replicates of blood from several donors. The table came from immunoSEQ multiplex PCR; TCRdb's copy has only in-frame clones and leaves some out. The profile shows roughly 70,000 clones, around nine tenths of them singletons. Sequenced input: T cells isolated from PBMCs. These receptors all come from a human donor in good health.

The chain employs TRBV9 and TRBJ1-1; 7 nucleotides agree with TRBD1. CDR3 size: 15 residues. Per the germline V gene, CDR1 is SGDLS and CDR2 is YYNGEE. V shed 3 bases, J shed 0 bases, and the junction held 5 bases outside the gene matches. The CDR3 DNA reads as TGTGCCAGCAGCGCGACAGGGAAAATGAACACTGAAGCTTTCTTT. Translated: CASSATGKMNTEAFF.

This clone was observed a single time. V usage is TRBV4-2 and J usage is TRBJ2-5, with 7 bases matching TRBD2. CDR1 and CDR2 from the germline V gene are LGHNA and YNFKEQ. CDR3 length: 15 amino acids. The junction had 2 bases not matched to a gene; V was cut back by 0 bases and J by 1 base. The CDR3 protein is CASSQDPSGQETQYF. In DNA, the CDR3 is TGTGCCAGCAGCCAAGACCCTAGCGGCCAAGAGACCCAGTACTTC.

The genes are TRBV10-1 and TRBJ2-7, with a possible D match to TRBD2 (6 bases). Looked up from germline, CDR1 is WNHNN and CDR2 is SYGVQD (reference sequence). Trimming left V 3 bases short and J 1 base short, with 7 bases between. CDR3 length: 13 residues. In DNA, the CDR3 is TGCGCCAGCAGTGAAGGGACTTCCTACGAGCAGTACTTC. Its protein product is CASSEGTSYEQYF.

For this clone: Compared with germline, one end of the junction differs, possibly owing to a read error. The V and J genes are TRBV7-2 and TRBJ2-1, with 12 bases fitting TRBD2. This CDR3 is 14 amino acids long. Germline CDR1 is SGHTA and CDR2 is FQGNSA. CDR3 region: CASTGRGLAGGKFF. The CDR3 coding sequence is TGTGCTAGCACCGGGAGGGGGCTAGCGGGAGGGAAGTTCTTC.

This rearrangement joins TRBV7-9 to TRBJ2-7; 9 positions match TRBD2. The CDR3 sequence is 16 residues long. V lost 0 bases and J lost 5; bases outside the gene matches: 8. Germline values: CDR1 SEHNR, CDR2 FQNEAQ (reference sequence). The CDR3 DNA follows: TGTGCCAGCAGCTTAGCTGCCCTAGCGGGACTCCACGAGCAGTACTTC. This gives the protein CASSLAALAGLHEQYF.

This clone was found once. This chain joins TRBV18 and TRBJ2-2; TRBD2 is a possible D gene (6 bases). Germline assignment: CDR1 KGHSH and CDR2 LQKENI. The CDR3 runs 17 residues. V was trimmed by 0 bases and J by 5 bases, leaving 16 bases between them. Here the CDR3 reads CASSPPVGGPKTGELFF. The DNA for the CDR3 is TGTGCCAGCTCACCACCGGTGGGGGGTCCCAAAACCGGGGAGCTGTTTTTT. Supplemented by reference TRBV18 and TRBJ2-2, the full variable domain reads NAGVMQNPRHLVRRRGQEARLRCSPMKGHSHVYWYRQLPEEGLKFMVYLQKENIIDESGMPKERFSAEFPKEGPSILRIQQVVRGDSAAYFCASSPPVGGPKTGELFFGEGSRLTVL.

The gene calls are TRBV11-2 and TRBJ1-3, with 8 bases lining up with TRBD1. Germline trimming cut 4 bases from V and 4 bases from J; bases unmatched to any gene: 12. This CDR3 contains 17 residues. CDR1 SGHAT and CDR2 FQNNGV come from the germline V gene. Here the CDR3 DNA reads TGTGCCAGCAGCTCGATAATGGGGACAGGTCCAGGAAACACCATATATTTT. Its translation: CASSSIMGTGPGNTIYF.

The V and J genes are TRBV5-1 and TRBJ1-2; possible D gene TRBD1, 5 bases. V was cut by 4 bases and J by 6 bases, with 10 bases left in between. Germline V gene lookup returns CDR1 SGHRS and CDR2 YFSETQ. This CDR3 comprises 12 residues. DNA for the CDR3: TGCGCCAGCAGCGAGCAGGGAAATGGCTACACCTTC. Its translation is CASSEQGNGYTF.

This chain uses TRBV30 with TRBJ1-5, with TRBD1 matching 9 bases. From germline, CDR1 is GTSNPN and CDR2 SVGIG (reference sequence). V dropped 2 bases and J dropped 4; count of bases not matched to a gene: 3. The CDR3 runs to 14 residues. CDR3 in DNA: TGTGCCTGGAGTCAAGACAGGGGGAATCAGCCCCAGCATTTT. Translating it yields CAWSQDRGNQPQHF.

The chain recombines TRBV12-1 with TRBJ2-7; the table gives TRBD2 as D, unverified against the DNA. TRBV12-1 is designated a pseudogene. The CDR3 totals 15 residues. The CDR3 loop is CASSFYAGAYYEQYF. The CDR3 DNA follows: TGTGCCAGCAGCTTTTATGCGGGAGCATACTACGAGCAGTACTTC.

CDR3 residues: CASSLAGAKHQPQHF. CDR3 in DNA: TGTGCCAGCAGCTTAGCGGGAGCCAAGCATCAGCCCCAGCATTTT. The J gene is TRBJ1-5, the V gene TRBV7-9; D uncertain. Trimming shortened V by 0 bases and J by 5 bases, and 11 bases separated the two germline ends. This CDR3 spans 15 amino acids. In germline, CDR1 is SEHNR, CDR2 FQNEAQ (reference sequence).

The chain carries TRBV29-1 and TRBJ2-5, with a weak D call TRBD2 (6 bases). Germline V gene data show CDR1 as SQVTM and CDR2 as ANQGSEA. This CDR3 is built from 13 residues. V gave up 3 bases and J gave up 5 bases, with 13 bases separating them. As DNA, the CDR3 is TGCAGCGTTGACTTCTCTCGGGAGGAGACCCAGTACTTC. Translating gives CSVDFSREETQYF.

The DNA of the CDR3 is TGTGCCAGCAGTTTAGGCGGGCCCTACAATGAGCAGTTCTTC. Amino acid sequence: CASSLGGPYNEQFF. The chain recombines TRBV27 with TRBJ2-1; TRBD2 might be the D (5 bases). Per germline, CDR1 MNHEY and CDR2 SMNVEV (reference sequence). CDR3 size: 14 residues. The V and J ends lost 2 bases and 2 bases respectively, with 7 bases between them.

The chain has TRBV1 and TRBJ2-4; the D call TRBD2 from the table was never checked on the DNA. TRBV1 is given as a pseudogene. The CDR3 totals 16 residues. This chain's CDR3 is CTRVNPGLLAKNIQYF. The CDR3 DNA reads as TGCACCCGCGTTAACCCGGGACTCCTAGCCAAAAACATTCAGTACTTC.

The rearrangement joins TRBV6-1 to TRBJ1-1, with D uncertain. The length of the CDR3 is 11 residues. Trimming left V 3 bases short and J 11 bases short, with 10 bases between. Germline loops: CDR1 MNHNS, CDR2 SASEGT. The CDR3 coding sequence is TGTGCCAGCAGTGATTTGATCAGGGCTTTCTTT. The encoded protein is CASSDLIRAFF.

This clone was seen only once. The DNA of the CDR3 is TGTGCCATCCAGTCTACAGGGGGGAGTAACTATGGCTACACCTTC. Encoded protein: CAIQSTGGSNYGYTF. V usage is TRBV11-3 and J usage is TRBJ1-2, with 8 bases that match TRBD1. Germline CDR1 is SGHNT and CDR2 is YENEEA. V gave up 10 bases and J gave up 1 base; unmatched junction bases: 11. The CDR3 consists of 15 residues.

V usage is TRBV27 and J usage is TRBJ1-1; possibly TRBD1 for D (5 bases). V lost 3 bases and J lost 3, with 8 bases in between. Germline V lookup: CDR1 MNHEY, CDR2 SMNVEV (reference sequence). The CDR3 sequence is 13 residues long. The CDR3 coding sequence is TGTGCCAGCAGTTTTCTCAGGGACACTGAAGCTTTCTTT. Its translation is CASSFLRDTEAFF.

The chain couples TRBV4-3 to TRBJ1-1; D unresolved. CDR1 and CDR2 from the germline V gene are LGHNA and YSLEER. This CDR3 is 13 amino acids long. The V end was cut by 4 bases, the J end by 5 bases, with 11 bases between. The CDR3: CASSPLVSTEAFF. In nucleotides, the CDR3 is TGCGCCAGCAGCCCTCTCGTTAGTACTGAAGCTTTCTTT.